The text below deals with one TCR beta chain. Its cognate antigen is unknown. The sample belongs to a study of shared clonotypes between healthy human individuals. Looking at the study overall: Three plates each covered CD4 naive and memory; CD8 naive two, CD8 memory one.

The CDR3 is 19 amino acids. Germline trimming cut 3 bases from V and 0 bases from J; bases unmatched to any gene: 10. CDR1 and CDR2 (germline): LNHDA, SQIVND (reference sequence). Measured with immunoSEQ multiplex PCR; TCRdb has only the in-frame clones, and not every one. The sample includes 1.6 million or so clones, about 96% of them seen just once. Study conclusions and caveats: Estimated richness values were generally larger in naive subsets than in memory subsets.

The J gene is TRBJ2-5, the V gene TRBV19, with 13 bases lining up with TRBD2. The sequenced sample was naive CD4+ T cells sorted from blood. The subset denotes: CD45RA+ positively selected. This clonotype was obtained from a young man in good health. The CDR3 reads CASSIGLALAGGYQETQYF. The CDR3 DNA reads as TGTGCCAGTAGTATTGGGTTGGCACTAGCGGGAGGGTACCAAGAGACCCAGTACTTC.